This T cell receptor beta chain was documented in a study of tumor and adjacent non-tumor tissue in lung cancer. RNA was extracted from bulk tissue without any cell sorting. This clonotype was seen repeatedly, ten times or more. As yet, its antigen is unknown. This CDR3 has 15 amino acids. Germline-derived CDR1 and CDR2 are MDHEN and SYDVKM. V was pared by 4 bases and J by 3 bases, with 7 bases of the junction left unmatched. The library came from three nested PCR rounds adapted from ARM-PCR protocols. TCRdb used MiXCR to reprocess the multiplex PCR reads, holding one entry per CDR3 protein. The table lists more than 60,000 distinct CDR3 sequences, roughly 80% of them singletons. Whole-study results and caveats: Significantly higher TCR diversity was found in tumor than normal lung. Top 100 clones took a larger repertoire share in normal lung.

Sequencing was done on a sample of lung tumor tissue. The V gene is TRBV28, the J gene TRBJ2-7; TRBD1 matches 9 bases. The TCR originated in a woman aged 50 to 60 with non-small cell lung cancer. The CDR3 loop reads CASSSRQGGYYEQYF. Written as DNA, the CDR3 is TGTGCCAGCAGTTCCAGACAGGGGGGGTACTACGAGCAGTACTTC. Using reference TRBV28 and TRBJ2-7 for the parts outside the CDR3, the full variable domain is DVKVTQSSRYLVKRTGEKVFLECVQDMDHENMFWYRQDPGLGLRLIYFSYDVKMKEKGDIPEGYSVSREKKERFSLILESASTNQTSMYLCASSSRQGGYYEQYFGPGTRLTVT.